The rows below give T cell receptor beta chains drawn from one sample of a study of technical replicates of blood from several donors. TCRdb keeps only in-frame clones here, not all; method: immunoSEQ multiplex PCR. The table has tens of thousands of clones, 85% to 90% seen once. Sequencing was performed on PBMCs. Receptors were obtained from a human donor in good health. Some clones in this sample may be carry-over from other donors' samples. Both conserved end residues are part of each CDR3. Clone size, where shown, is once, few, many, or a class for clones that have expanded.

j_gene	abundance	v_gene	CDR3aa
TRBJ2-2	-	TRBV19	CASSMLAGGLGELFF
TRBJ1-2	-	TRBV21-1	CASSKESGDFNGYTF
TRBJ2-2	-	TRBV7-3	CASQSIPTGELFF
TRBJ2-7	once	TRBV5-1	CASSVGTGVSYEQYF
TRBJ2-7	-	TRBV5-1	CASSFRQGGPYEQYF
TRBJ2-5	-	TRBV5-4	CASSNLGGTGETQYF
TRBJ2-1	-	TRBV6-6	CASSYQGAMGNEQFF
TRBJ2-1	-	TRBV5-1	CASSPIAGLDEQFF
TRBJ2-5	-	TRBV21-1	CASSKAPGQGVETQYF
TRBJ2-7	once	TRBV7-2	CASSLLAGLYEQYF
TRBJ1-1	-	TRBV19	CASSIWTGNTEAFF
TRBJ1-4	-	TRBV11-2	CASSLGWGPGGEKLFF
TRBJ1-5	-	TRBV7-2	CASSLLSGGGNQPQHF
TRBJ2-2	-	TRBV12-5	CASGFPGQGKFTGELFF
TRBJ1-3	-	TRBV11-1	CASSHRDSQNTIYF
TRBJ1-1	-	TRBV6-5	CASSWGGRTTEAFF
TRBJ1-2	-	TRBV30	CAWSLTGEKGGYTF
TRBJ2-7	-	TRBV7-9	CASSQTSGPPGEQYF
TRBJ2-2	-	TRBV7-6	CASSPRQGRFSGELFF
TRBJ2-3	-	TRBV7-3	CASSRSGGAGDTQYF
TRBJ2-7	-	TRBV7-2	CASSFAEAYEQYF
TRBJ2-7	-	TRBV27	CASSLRDTGLDEQYF
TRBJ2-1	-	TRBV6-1	CASSLGQGYGEQFF
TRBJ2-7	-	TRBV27	CASSGGLALTYEQYF
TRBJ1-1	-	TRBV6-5	CASSLSQRSEAFF
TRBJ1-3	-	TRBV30	CASTGPAGNTIYF
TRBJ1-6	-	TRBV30	CAWSVRGYNSPLHF
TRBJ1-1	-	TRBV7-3	CASSKMDRVNTEAFF
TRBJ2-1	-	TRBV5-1	CASSFSTSGTYNEQFF
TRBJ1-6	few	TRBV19	CASRTTGDLNSPLHF
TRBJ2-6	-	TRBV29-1	CSADTGTGGPGANVLTF
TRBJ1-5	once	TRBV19	CASSIEAGRGNQPQHF
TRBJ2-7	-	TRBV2	CASSEGIQDAYEQYF
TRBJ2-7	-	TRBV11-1	CASSLTSGSYEQYF
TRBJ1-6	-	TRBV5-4	CASSLDQGDNSPLHF
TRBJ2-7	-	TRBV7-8	CASSFGLAGGLDEQYF
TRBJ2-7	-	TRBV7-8	CASGTPGEQYF
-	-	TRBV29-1	CSVDGGTGELFF
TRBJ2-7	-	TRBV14	CASSHGDYRTYEQYF
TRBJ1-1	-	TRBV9	CATSGGAGTEAFF
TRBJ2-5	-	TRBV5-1	CASSLAASGGQKETQYF
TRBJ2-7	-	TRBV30	CAWGQGSYEQYF
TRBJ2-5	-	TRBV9	CASSVLAGGYQETQYF
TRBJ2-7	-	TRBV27	CASSSVLGQRYEQYF
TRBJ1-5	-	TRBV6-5	CASSTGGYGQPQHF
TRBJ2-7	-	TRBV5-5	CASSLRQGNYEQYF